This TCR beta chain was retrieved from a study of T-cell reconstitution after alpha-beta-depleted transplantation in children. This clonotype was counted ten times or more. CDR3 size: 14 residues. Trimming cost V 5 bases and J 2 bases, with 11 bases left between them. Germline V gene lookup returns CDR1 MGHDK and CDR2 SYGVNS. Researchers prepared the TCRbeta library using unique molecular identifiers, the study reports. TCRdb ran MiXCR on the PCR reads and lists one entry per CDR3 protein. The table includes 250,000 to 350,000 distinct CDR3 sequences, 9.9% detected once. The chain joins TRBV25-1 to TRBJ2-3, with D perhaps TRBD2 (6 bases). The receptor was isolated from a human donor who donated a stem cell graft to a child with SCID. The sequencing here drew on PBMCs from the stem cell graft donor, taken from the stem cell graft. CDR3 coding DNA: TGTGCCAGCAGTCCGGGACTCATCACAGATACGCAGTATTTT. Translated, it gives CASSPGLITDTQYF.